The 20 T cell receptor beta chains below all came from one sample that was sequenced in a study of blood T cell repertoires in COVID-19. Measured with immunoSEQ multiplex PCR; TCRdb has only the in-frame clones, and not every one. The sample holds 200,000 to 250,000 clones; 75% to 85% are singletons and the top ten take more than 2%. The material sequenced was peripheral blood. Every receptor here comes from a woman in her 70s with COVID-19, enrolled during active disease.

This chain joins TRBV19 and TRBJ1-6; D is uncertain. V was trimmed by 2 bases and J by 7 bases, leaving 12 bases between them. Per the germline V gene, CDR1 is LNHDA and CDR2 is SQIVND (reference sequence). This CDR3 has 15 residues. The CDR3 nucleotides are TGTGCCAGTAGTATACGTGGCTCGAGGAATTCACCCCTCCACTTT. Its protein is CASSIRGSRNSPLHF.

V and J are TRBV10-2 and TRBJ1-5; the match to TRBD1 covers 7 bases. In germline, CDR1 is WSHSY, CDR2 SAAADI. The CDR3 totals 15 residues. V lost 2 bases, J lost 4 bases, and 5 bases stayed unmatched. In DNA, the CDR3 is TGCGCCAGCAGTGAGGGACAGGCACCAAATCAGCCCCAGCATTTT. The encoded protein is CASSEGQAPNQPQHF.

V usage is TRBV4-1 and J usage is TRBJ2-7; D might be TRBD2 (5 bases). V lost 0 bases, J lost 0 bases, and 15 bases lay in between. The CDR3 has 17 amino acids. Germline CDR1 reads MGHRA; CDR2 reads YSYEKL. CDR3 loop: CASSQEEVATSSYEQYF. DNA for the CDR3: TGCGCCAGCAGCCAAGAGGAGGTGGCTACTAGCTCCTACGAGCAGTACTTC.

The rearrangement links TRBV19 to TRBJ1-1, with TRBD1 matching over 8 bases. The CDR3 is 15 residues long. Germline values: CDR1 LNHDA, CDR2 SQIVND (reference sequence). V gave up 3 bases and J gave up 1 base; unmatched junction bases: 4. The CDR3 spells CASSISTGGNTEAFF. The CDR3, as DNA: TGTGCCAGTAGTATCTCAACAGGGGGGAACACTGAAGCTTTCTTT.

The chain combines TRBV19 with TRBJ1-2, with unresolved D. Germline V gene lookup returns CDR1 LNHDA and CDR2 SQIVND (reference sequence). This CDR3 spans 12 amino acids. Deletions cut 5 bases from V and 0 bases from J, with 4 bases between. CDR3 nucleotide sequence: TGTGCCAGTAGTGACACTAACTATGGCTACACCTTC. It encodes CASSDTNYGYTF.

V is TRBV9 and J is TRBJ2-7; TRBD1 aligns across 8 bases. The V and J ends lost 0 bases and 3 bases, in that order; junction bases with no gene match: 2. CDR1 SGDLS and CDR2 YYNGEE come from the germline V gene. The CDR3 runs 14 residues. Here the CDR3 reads CASSVETGDYEQYF. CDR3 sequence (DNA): TGTGCCAGCAGCGTAGAGACAGGGGACTACGAGCAGTACTTC.

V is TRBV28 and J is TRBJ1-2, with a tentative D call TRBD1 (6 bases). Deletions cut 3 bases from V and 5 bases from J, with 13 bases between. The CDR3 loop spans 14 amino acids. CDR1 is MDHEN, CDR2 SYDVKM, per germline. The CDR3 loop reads CASSFQGTPYGYTF. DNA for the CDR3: TGTGCCAGCAGTTTTCAGGGGACCCCATATGGCTACACCTTC.

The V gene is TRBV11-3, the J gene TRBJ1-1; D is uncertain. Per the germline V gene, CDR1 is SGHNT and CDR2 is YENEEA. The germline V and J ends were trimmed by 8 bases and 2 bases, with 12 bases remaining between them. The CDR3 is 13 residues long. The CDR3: CASLGEANTEAFF. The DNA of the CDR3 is TGTGCCAGCCTTGGGGAGGCTAACACTGAAGCTTTCTTT.

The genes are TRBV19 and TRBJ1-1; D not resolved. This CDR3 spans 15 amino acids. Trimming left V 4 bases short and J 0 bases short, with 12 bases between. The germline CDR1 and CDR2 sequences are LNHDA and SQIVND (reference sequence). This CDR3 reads CASSTLLAVNTEAFF. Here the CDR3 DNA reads TGTGCCAGTAGTACTCTCTTGGCGGTGAACACTGAAGCTTTCTTT. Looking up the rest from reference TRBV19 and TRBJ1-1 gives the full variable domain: DGGITQSPKYLFRKEGQNVTLSCEQNLNHDAMYWYRQDPGQGLRLIYYSQIVNDFQKGDIAEGYSVSREKKESFPLTVTSAQKNPTAFYLCASSTLLAVNTEAFFGQGTRLTVV.

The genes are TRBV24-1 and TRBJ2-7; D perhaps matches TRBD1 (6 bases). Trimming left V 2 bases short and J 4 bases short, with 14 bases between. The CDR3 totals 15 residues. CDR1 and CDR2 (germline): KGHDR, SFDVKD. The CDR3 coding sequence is TGTGCCACCAGTGATTCGTACAGGGCACCATACGAGCAGTACTTC. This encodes CATSDSYRAPYEQYF.

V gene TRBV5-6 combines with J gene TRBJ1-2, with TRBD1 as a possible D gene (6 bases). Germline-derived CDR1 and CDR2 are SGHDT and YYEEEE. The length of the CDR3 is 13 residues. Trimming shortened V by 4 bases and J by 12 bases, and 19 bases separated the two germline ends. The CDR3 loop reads CASSTSGTYGDTF. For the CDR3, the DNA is TGTGCCAGCAGCACCTCCGGGACATACGGGGACACCTTC.

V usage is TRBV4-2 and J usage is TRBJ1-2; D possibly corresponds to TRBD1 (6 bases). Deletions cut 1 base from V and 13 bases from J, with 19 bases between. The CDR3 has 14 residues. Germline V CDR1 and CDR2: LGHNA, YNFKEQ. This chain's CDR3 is CASSQARAGASVTF. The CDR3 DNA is TGTGCCAGCAGCCAAGCCCGGGCAGGGGCCTCGGTCACCTTC.

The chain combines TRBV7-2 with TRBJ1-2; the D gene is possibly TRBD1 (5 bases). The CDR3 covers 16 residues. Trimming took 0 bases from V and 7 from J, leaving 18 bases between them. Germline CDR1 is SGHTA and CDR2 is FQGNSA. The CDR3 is CASSLAARAGSGGYTF. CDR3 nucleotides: TGTGCCAGCAGCTTAGCTGCCAGGGCAGGTTCCGGTGGCTACACCTTC. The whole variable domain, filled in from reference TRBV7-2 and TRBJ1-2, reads GAGVSQSPSNKVTEKGKDVELRCDPISGHTALYWYRQSLGQGLEFLIYFQGNSAPDKSGLPSDRFSAERTGGSVSTLTIQRTQQEDSAVYLCASSLAARAGSGGYTFGSGTRLTVV.

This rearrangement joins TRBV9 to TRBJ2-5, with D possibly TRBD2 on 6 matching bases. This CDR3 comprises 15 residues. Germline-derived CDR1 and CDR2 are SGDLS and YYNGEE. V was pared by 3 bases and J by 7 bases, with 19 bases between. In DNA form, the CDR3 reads TGTGCCAGCAGCGACTCCACAGCGGGCTGGGGGACCCAGTACTTC. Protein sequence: CASSDSTAGWGTQYF. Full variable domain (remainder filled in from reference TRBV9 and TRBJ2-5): DSGVTQTPKHLITATGQRVTLRCSPRSGDLSVYWYQQSLDQGLQFLIQYYNGEERAKGNILERFSAQQFPDLHSELNLSSLELGDSALYFCASSDSTAGWGTQYFGPGTRLLVL.

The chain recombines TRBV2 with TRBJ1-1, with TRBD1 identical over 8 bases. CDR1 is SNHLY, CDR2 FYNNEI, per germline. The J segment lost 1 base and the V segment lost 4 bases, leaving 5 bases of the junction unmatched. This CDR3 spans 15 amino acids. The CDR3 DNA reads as TGTGCCAGCAGTGGTGGGACAGGAGCGAACACTGAAGCTTTCTTT. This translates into CASSGGTGANTEAFF.

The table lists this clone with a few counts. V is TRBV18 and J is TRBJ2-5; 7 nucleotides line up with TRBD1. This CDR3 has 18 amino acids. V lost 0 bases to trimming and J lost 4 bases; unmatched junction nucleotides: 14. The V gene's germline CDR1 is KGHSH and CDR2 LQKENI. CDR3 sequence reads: CASSPPDTWTGGGETQYF. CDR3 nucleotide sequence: TGTGCCAGCTCACCACCGGATACTTGGACAGGTGGAGGAGAGACCCAGTACTTC.

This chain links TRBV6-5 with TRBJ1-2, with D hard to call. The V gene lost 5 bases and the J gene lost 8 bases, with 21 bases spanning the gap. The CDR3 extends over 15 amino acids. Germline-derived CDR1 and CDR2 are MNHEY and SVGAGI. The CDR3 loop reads CASSRDLTGSLGYTF. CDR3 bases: TGTGCCAGCAGTAGAGATCTGACGGGGTCCTTGGGCTACACCTTC.

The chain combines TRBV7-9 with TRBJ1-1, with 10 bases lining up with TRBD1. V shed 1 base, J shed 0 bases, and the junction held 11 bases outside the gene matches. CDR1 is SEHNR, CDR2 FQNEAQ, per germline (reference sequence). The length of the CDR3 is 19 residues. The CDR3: CASSLGQGAPLGVNTEAFF. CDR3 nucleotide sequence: TGTGCCAGCAGCTTAGGACAGGGGGCGCCCCTGGGAGTGAACACTGAAGCTTTCTTT.

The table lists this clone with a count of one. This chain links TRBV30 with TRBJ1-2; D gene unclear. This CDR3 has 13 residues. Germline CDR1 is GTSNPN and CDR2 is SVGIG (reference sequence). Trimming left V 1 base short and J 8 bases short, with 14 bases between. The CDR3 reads CAWSEQPSGGYTF. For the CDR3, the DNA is TGTGCCTGGAGTGAACAGCCATCGGGAGGCTACACCTTC.

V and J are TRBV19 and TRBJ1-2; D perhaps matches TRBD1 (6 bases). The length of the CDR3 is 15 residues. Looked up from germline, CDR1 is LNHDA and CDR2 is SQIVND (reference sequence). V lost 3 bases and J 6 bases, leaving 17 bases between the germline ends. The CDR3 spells CASSMSLQGANGYTF. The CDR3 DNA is TGTGCCAGTAGTATGTCTCTACAGGGCGCGAATGGCTACACCTTC.